This T cell receptor beta chain was captured by sequencing in a study of CD8 T cells in Susac syndrome. This clonotype was picked up a small number of times. RNA, at about 0.5 to 1 ug, was reverse transcribed with random hexamers. TCRdb ran MiXCR on the immunoSEQ multiplex PCR reads and lists one entry per CDR3 protein. The sample has 150,000 to 200,000 distinct CDR3 sequences; 93% are singletons. This clonotype was obtained from a human donor with multiple sclerosis. The sequenced sample consisted of CD4+ T cells from PBMCs.

CDR3 DNA sequence: TGTGCCATCAGTGTGAGAGGGGACTCCTACGAGCAGTACTTC. Its protein is CAISVRGDSYEQYF. This rearrangement joins TRBV10-3 to TRBJ2-7, with D perhaps given as TRBD1 or TRBD2 (5 bases each). V shed 4 bases and J shed 0 bases, with 10 bases lying between them. Germline V CDR1 and CDR2: ENHRY, SYGVKD. The CDR3 extends over 14 amino acids.